What follows are 8 T cell receptor beta chains derived from one specimen sequenced in a study of patients and donors after allogeneic stem cell transplantation (dated by TCRdb to 2020 to 2021). Receptor libraries were prepared by RT-PCR. Sequenced on a NextSeq 550. Clones were called with MiXCR by TCRdb after fastp trimmed the public reads at Q25, and only in-frame beta chains were retained. Here each entry gathers all rows of one CDR3 protein and keeps the most common genes and DNA. Across this sample there are 800,000 to 1,000,000 distinct CDR3 sequences, with roughly 18% seen only once. Jointly, the top ten make up about 6% of the sample. The sequenced material came from blood, either unsorted or a sorted T cell fraction (not recorded which). These receptors were taken from a human donor who was either an allogeneic HSCT recipient or a stem cell or donor lymphocyte infusion donor (not recorded which). It is not recorded whose cells these are; they may come from a transplant donor.

J is TRBJ2-7 and V is TRBV25-1; the D call may be TRBD1 or TRBD2 (5 bases each). CDR3 length: 15 amino acids. The V gene lost 7 bases and the J gene lost 4 bases, with 20 bases spanning the gap. Germline V gives CDR1 MGHDK, CDR2 SYGVNS. The CDR3, as DNA: TGTGCCAGCAACGGAGCCGGGACCCCCCTTTACGAGCAGTACTTC. Encoded protein: CASNGAGTPLYEQYF.

This chain connects TRBV5-6 to TRBJ2-3; D call uncertain. Germline V lookup: CDR1 SGHDT, CDR2 YYEEEE. V shed 3 bases and J shed 4 bases, with 9 bases lying between them. The CDR3 consists of 13 residues. CDR3 loop: CASSWDRADTQYF. CDR3 DNA: TGTGCCAGCAGCTGGGATCGAGCAGATACGCAGTATTTT.

The sample holds many counts of this clonotype. This sequence joins TRBV20-1 and TRBJ2-3, with TRBD2 matching 15 bases. There are 15 residues in the CDR3. CDR1 and CDR2 from the germline V gene are DFQATT and SNEGSKA (reference sequence). Losses at the gene ends were 6 bases for V and 8 bases for J; bases not matched to a gene: 9. The CDR3 protein is CSATGLAGGRGTQYF. The DNA of the CDR3 is TGCAGTGCAACCGGACTAGCGGGGGGGCGTGGTACGCAGTATTTT.

This clonotype came up many times. The chain joins TRBV12-3 or TRBV12-4 to TRBJ2-6; 8 nucleotides line up with TRBD1. With V trimmed by 1 base and J by 0 bases, 2 bases remained unmatched. This CDR3 contains 17 residues. CDR3 region: CASSLGQGPSGANVLTF. CDR3 nucleotides: TGTGCCAGCAGTTTAGGACAGGGGCCCTCTGGGGCCAACGTCCTGACTTTC.

The rearrangement links TRBV11-3 to TRBJ2-5; 7 nucleotides match TRBD1. The CDR3 extends over 12 amino acids. The V gene end was trimmed by 6 bases and the J gene end by 10 bases; junction bases not matched to a gene: 8. CDR1 is SGHNT, CDR2 YENEEA, per germline. CDR3 amino acids: CASSTGERGQYF. The DNA of the CDR3 is TGTGCCAGCAGTACAGGGGAAAGGGGCCAGTACTTC.

The chain is built from TRBV11-2 and TRBJ2-1; 7 bases are shared with TRBD2. V trimming: 6 bases; J trimming: 8 bases; junction bases outside the gene matches: 13. This CDR3 region has 15 residues. Germline CDR1 reads SGHAT; CDR2 reads FQNNGV. CDR3 loop: CASSVVGGRAYEQFF. In nucleotides, the CDR3 is TGTGCCAGCAGTGTCGTGGGTGGGAGGGCTTATGAGCAGTTCTTC.

This clonotype has just a few counts. V and J are TRBV15 and TRBJ1-2; the D gene is possibly TRBD1 (6 bases). This CDR3 comprises 13 residues. V was clipped by 0 bases and J by 7 bases, with 9 bases between them. Germline assignment: CDR1 LNHNV and CDR2 YYDKDF (reference sequence). The CDR3 coding sequence is TGTGCCACCAGCAGAGAATGGGGGCCTGGCTACACCTTC. Protein: CATSREWGPGYTF.

The rearrangement links TRBV9 to TRBJ2-1; 14 nucleotides line up with TRBD2. CDR3 length equals 16 residues. J was trimmed by 4 bases and V by 3 bases; bases with no gene match: 3. The germline CDR1 and CDR2 sequences are SGDLS and YYNGEE. The CDR3 DNA reads as TGTGCCAGCAGCGCGACTAGCGGGAGGGTTTACAATGAGCAGTTCTTC. Translation gives CASSATSGRVYNEQFF. Combining the CDR3 with reference TRBV9 and TRBJ2-1 gives the whole variable domain DSGVTQTPKHLITATGQRVTLRCSPRSGDLSVYWYQQSLDQGLQFLIQYYNGEERAKGNILERFSAQQFPDLHSELNLSSLELGDSALYFCASSATSGRVYNEQFFGPGTRLTVL.